One and the same sample provided the 18 T cell receptor beta chains below, sequenced in a study of blood T cells in healthy people across ages. For the second PCR, which ran for about 6 to 11 cycles, a sample-barcoded 5' primer and a J-beta primer mix were used. TCRdb reprocessed the 5' RACE reads with MiXCR, giving one entry per CDR3 protein. Among hundreds of thousands of distinct CDR3 sequences, 56% were seen once, and the ten largest hold roughly 26%. Sequencing input: blood. The receptors were sampled from a man between 35 and 55 years old in good health.

The chain carries TRBV5-1 and TRBJ2-1; perhaps TRBD1 as D (6 bases). Trimming shortened V by 4 bases and J by 8 bases, and 19 bases separated the two germline ends. Germline CDR1 reads SGHRS; CDR2 reads YFSETQ. The CDR3 contains 15 residues. The CDR3 here is CASSPRTVGSDEQFF. CDR3 DNA sequence: TGCGCCAGCAGCCCTAGGACAGTTGGGTCGGATGAGCAGTTCTTC.

This clonotype was recorded a few times. The genes are TRBV12-3 or TRBV12-4 and TRBJ2-6; 12 bases line up with TRBD1. The CDR3 spans 18 residues. With V trimmed by 4 bases and J by 4 bases, 8 bases remained unmatched. The CDR3 sequence is CASSSRDRGLAGANVLTF. CDR3 nucleotide sequence: TGTGCCAGCAGTTCCAGGGACAGGGGGCTAGCGGGGGCCAACGTCCTGACTTTC.

This clonotype was counted a single time. This chain connects TRBV5-1 to TRBJ2-7, with 9 bases fitting TRBD1. The CDR3 is made up of 13 amino acids. Germline CDR1 and CDR2: SGHRS and YFSETQ. V was clipped by 7 bases and J by 6 bases; unmatched bases: 8. CDR3 DNA sequence: TGCGCCAGCCAGGGACAGGGTCGCTCCGAGCAGTACTTC. It yields the protein CASQGQGRSEQYF.

This clonotype has only a few counts. The rearrangement joins TRBV29-1 to TRBJ2-5; D may be TRBD1 (6 bases). Germline V gene lookup returns CDR1 SQVTM and CDR2 ANQGSEA. The CDR3 totals 13 residues. Trimming pared 4 bases from V and 3 bases from J, leaving 12 bases between. The chain's CDR3 is CSVASAGEETQYF. CDR3 DNA: TGCAGCGTTGCCTCGGCAGGGGAAGAGACCCAGTACTTC.

The chain couples TRBV6-6 to TRBJ2-6; 12 bases agree with TRBD1. J was trimmed by 1 base and V by 6 bases; bases with no gene match: 4. Germline CDR1 MNHNY, CDR2 SVGAGI (reference sequence). There are 17 residues in the CDR3. The CDR3 bases are TGTGCCAGCAGCCGGGACAGGGGGCCATCTGGGGCCAACGTCCTGACTTTC. It codes for CASSRDRGPSGANVLTF.

This sequence joins TRBV5-1 and TRBJ2-1; D is ambiguous. With 0 bases removed from V and 8 bases from J, the gap between germline ends came to 12 bases. The CDR3 is 14 amino acids. Per the germline V gene, CDR1 is SGHRS and CDR2 is YFSETQ. The DNA for the CDR3 is TGCGCCAGCAGCTTGGCCACCCGGGTGGATGAGCAGTTCTTC. It codes for CASSLATRVDEQFF. The variable domain in full, completed from reference TRBV5-1 and TRBJ2-1, reads KAGVTQTPRYLIKTRGQQVTLSCSPISGHRSVSWYQQTPGQGLQFLFEYFSETQRNKGNFPGRFSGRQFSNSRSEMNVSTLELGDSALYLCASSLATRVDEQFFGPGTRLTVL.

A few counts support this clonotype. The chain carries TRBV12-3 or TRBV12-4 and TRBJ1-2, with a tentative D call TRBD1 (6 bases). The V end lost 1 base, the J end lost 6 bases, and 15 bases lay between the germline ends. The CDR3 length is 15 residues. CDR3 nucleotides: TGTGCCAGCAGTTTAGGTCTATCGGGGGGCGATGGCTACACCTTC. Protein sequence: CASSLGLSGGDGYTF.

Only one count was recorded for this clonotype. The chain links TRBV20-1 to TRBJ2-1; 9 nucleotides align to TRBD1. This CDR3 contains 12 residues. Germline loops: CDR1 DFQATT, CDR2 SNEGSKA (reference sequence). After removal of 0 bases from V and 13 bases from J, the junction contained 4 bases not matched to a gene. CDR3 loop: CSARDRQGGQFF. The CDR3 nucleotides are TGCAGTGCTAGAGACCGACAGGGGGGTCAGTTCTTC.

J is TRBJ2-3 and V is TRBV3-1; D possibly corresponds to TRBD1 (6 bases). CDR1 is LGHDT, CDR2 YNNKEL, per germline (reference sequence). With 1 base removed from V and 2 bases from J, the gap between germline ends came to 10 bases. CDR3 size: 15 residues. CDR3 nucleotides: TGTGCCAGCAGCCAAGTGGGGGCCATCACAGATACGCAGTATTTT. This encodes CASSQVGAITDTQYF.

The CDR3 DNA reads TGTGCCAGCAGCGTTTGGGCGGGGGAAACGAGCTCCTACAATGAGCAGTACTTC. Protein sequence: CASSVWAGETSSYNEQYF. The chain uses TRBV9 and TRBJ2-1; 7 nucleotides match TRBD2. The closer fit of TRBJ2-7 to the DNA end suggests the J call may be wrong. Germline V gives CDR1 SGDLS, CDR2 YYNGEE. This CDR3 contains 18 residues.

The rearrangement links TRBV29-1 to TRBJ2-7; D gene unclear. With 4 bases removed from V and 7 bases from J, the gap between germline ends came to 14 bases. The germline V gene encodes CDR1 SQVTM and CDR2 ANQGSEA. The CDR3 runs 12 residues. CDR3 nucleotides: TGCAGCGTTGTGCCGGGCTACAATGAGCAGTACTTC. Translating it yields CSVVPGYNEQYF.

The chain recombines TRBV20-1 with TRBJ1-2; 8 bases are shared with TRBD1. This CDR3 has 13 amino acids. Per the germline V gene, CDR1 is DFQATT and CDR2 is SNEGSKA (reference sequence). Germline trimming cut 7 bases from V and 6 bases from J; bases unmatched to any gene: 10. The CDR3 DNA sequence: TGCAGTGTCGCGGACAGGGCGAGTGATGGCTACACCTTC. The encoded protein is CSVADRASDGYTF.

As to this clonotype: Germline is not matched at one junction end, which may reflect a read error. The V gene is TRBV7-2, the J gene TRBJ1-4; 9 bases map to TRBD1. Germline values: CDR1 SGHTA, CDR2 FQGNSA. This CDR3 has 16 amino acids. CDR3 region: CASSPFFGTGFEKRFF. CDR3 DNA: TGTGCCAGCAGCCCGTTCTTTGGGACAGGGTTTGAAAAACGGTTTTTT.

The chain joins TRBV11-1 to TRBJ2-1; D is perhaps TRBD2 (6 bases). Looked up from germline, CDR1 is SGHAT and CDR2 is FQDESV (reference sequence). Trimming removed 1 base from V and 2 bases from J, with 12 bases in between. The CDR3 runs 16 residues. CDR3 residues: CASSLGRDSTYNEQFF. As DNA, the CDR3 is TGTGCCAGCAGCTTAGGCCGGGACTCCACCTACAATGAGCAGTTCTTC.

The rearrangement links TRBV24-1 to TRBJ2-4; TRBD1 might be the D (5 bases). The J call could be wrong; TRBJ2-7 is a better fit for the DNA end. The CDR3 consists of 14 residues. Germline assignment: CDR1 KGHDR and CDR2 SFDVKD. As DNA, the CDR3 is TGTGCCACCAGTGAAGGCTTGGGGCTGTCCGAGCAGTACTTC. Its protein is CATSEGLGLSEQYF.

The rearrangement joins TRBV20-1 to TRBJ2-1; the D is unclear. In germline, CDR1 is DFQATT, CDR2 SNEGSKA (reference sequence). The germline V and J ends were trimmed by 4 bases and 9 bases, with 10 bases remaining between them. The CDR3 spans 11 residues. The CDR3 sequence: CSAMSKGEQFF. The CDR3 DNA sequence: TGCAGTGCTATGAGCAAGGGTGAGCAGTTCTTC.

This clonotype turned up a few times. V is TRBV2 and J is TRBJ2-7; D remains ambiguous. The end of the DNA is better explained by TRBJ2-5, so the J call may be wrong. The length of the CDR3 is 16 residues. Per the germline V gene, CDR1 is SNHLY and CDR2 is FYNNEI. Here the CDR3 DNA reads TGTGCCAGCAGTGAACGTGGTCCCCAGCAAGTGGAGACCCAGTACTTC. Its translation is CASSERGPQQVETQYF.

The gene calls are TRBV5-4 and TRBJ1-4, with a possible D match to TRBD1 (6 bases). The germline V and J ends were trimmed by 4 bases and 2 bases, with 18 bases remaining between them. Germline V gene lookup returns CDR1 SGHNT and CDR2 YYREEE (reference sequence). The length of the CDR3 is 17 residues. CDR3 residues: CASSQAGEGWTNEKLFF. The CDR3 DNA reads TGTGCCAGCAGCCAAGCAGGGGAAGGTTGGACTAATGAAAAACTGTTTTTT. The full variable domain, completed using reference TRBV5-4 and TRBJ1-4, is ETGVTQSPTHLIKTRGQQVTLRCSSQSGHNTVSWYQQALGQGPQFIFQYYREEENGRGNFPPRFSGLQFPNYSSELNVNALELDDSALYLCASSQAGEGWTNEKLFFGSGTQLSVL.